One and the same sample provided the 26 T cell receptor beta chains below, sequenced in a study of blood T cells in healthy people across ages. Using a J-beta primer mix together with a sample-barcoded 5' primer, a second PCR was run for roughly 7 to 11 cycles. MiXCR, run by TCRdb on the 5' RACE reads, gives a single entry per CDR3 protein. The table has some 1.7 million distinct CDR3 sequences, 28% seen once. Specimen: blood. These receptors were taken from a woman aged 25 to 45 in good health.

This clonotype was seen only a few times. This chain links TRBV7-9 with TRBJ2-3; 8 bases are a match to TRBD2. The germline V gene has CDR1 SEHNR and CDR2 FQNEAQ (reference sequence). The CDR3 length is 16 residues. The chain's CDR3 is CARVAGLLEGTDTQYF. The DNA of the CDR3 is TGTGCTCGGGTAGCGGGACTCCTGGAGGGCACAGATACGCAGTATTTT.

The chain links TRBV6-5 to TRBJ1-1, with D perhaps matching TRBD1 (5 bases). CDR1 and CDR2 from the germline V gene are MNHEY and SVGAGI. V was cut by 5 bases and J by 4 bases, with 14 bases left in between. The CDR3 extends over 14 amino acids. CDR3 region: CASSANTRGTEAFF. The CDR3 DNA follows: TGTGCCAGCAGTGCCAATACAAGGGGCACTGAAGCTTTCTTT.

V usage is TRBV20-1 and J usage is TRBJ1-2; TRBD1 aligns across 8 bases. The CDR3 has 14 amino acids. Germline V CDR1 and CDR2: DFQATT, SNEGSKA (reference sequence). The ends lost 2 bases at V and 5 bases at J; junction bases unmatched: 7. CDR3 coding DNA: TGCAGTGCTAGAAAGCAGGGGGCGAGATATGGCTACACCTTC. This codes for CSARKQGARYGYTF.

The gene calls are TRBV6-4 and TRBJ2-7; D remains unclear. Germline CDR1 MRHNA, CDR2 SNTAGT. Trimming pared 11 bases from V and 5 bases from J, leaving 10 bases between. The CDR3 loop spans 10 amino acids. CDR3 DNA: TGTGCCGTCTGGGTCGACGAGCAGTACTTC. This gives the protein CAVWVDEQYF.

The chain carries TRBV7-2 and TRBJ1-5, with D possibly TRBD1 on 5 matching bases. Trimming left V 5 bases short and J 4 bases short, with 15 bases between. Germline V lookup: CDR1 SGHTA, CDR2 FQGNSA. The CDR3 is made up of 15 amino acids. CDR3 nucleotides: TGTGCCAGCAGCGTAAGCAGGGTGGGGAATCAGCCCCAGCATTTT. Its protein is CASSVSRVGNQPQHF.

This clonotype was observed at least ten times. The DNA for the CDR3 is TGCAGCGTTGAAGTGGCTAGCGGGGGGGGCACAGATACGCAGTATTTT. Translation: CSVEVASGGGTDTQYF. This chain connects TRBV29-1 to TRBJ2-3; 12 nucleotides line up with TRBD2. CDR1 and CDR2 (germline): SQVTM, ANQGSEA. V shed 1 base, J shed 1 base, and the junction held 3 bases outside the gene matches. The CDR3 contains 16 residues.

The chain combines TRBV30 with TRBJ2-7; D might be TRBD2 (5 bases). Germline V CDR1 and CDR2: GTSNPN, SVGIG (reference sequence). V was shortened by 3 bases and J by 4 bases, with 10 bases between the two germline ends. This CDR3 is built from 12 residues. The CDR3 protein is CAWSGGQYEQYF. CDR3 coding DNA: TGTGCCTGGAGCGGCGGGCAGTACGAGCAGTACTTC.

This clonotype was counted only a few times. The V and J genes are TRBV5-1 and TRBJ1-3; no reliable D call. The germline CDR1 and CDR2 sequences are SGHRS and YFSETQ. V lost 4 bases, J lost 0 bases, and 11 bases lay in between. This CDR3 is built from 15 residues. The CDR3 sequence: CASSDGTVSGNTIYF. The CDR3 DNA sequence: TGCGCCAGCAGCGACGGCACAGTCTCTGGAAACACCATATATTTT. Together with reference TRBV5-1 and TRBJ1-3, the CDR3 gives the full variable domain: KAGVTQTPRYLIKTRGQQVTLSCSPISGHRSVSWYQQTPGQGLQFLFEYFSETQRNKGNFPGRFSGRQFSNSRSEMNVSTLELGDSALYLCASSDGTVSGNTIYFGEGSWLTVV.

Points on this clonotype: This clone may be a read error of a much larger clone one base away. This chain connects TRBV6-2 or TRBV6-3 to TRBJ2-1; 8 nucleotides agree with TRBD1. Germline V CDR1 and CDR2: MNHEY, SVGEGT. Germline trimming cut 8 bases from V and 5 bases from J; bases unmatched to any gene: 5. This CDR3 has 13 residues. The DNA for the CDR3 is TGTGCCAGCGGTGGACAGGGAAACAATGAGCAGTTCTTC. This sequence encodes CASGGQGNNEQFF.

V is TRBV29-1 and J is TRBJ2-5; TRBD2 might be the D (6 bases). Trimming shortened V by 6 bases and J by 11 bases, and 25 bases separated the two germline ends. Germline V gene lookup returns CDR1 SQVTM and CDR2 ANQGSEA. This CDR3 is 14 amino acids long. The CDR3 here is CSVEPGRQSREQYF. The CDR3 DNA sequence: TGCAGCGTAGAACCGGGACGGCAAAGTCGGGAGCAGTACTTC.

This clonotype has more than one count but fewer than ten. CDR3 coding DNA: TGCAGTGCTTCACAGGGGAAGGACTATGGCTACACCTTC. It specifies CSASQGKDYGYTF. This chain links TRBV20-1 with TRBJ1-2; 7 bases line up with TRBD1. Trimming took 5 bases from V and 3 from J; bases not matched to a gene: 6. Germline-derived CDR1 and CDR2 are DFQATT and SNEGSKA (reference sequence). CDR3 length: 13 amino acids.

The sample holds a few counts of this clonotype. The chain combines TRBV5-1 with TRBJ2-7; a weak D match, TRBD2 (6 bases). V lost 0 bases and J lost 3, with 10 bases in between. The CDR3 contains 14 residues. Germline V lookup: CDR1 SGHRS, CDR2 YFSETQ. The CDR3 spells CASSLEGSGYEQYF. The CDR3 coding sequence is TGCGCCAGCAGCTTGGAAGGTAGCGGCTACGAGCAGTACTTC.

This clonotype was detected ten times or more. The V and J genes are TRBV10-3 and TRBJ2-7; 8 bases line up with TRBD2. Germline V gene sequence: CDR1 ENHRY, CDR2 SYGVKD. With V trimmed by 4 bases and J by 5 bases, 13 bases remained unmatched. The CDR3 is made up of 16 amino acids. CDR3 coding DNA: TGTGCCATCAGTGGTTCTCGCGGGGGGTACCCTAACGAGCAGTACTTC. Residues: CAISGSRGGYPNEQYF.

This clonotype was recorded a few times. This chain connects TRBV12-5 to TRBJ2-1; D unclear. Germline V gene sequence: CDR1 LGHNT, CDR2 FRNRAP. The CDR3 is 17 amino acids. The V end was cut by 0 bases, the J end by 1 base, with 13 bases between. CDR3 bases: TGTGCTAGTGGTTTGGTAGGGTTCGTCGGGTCCTACAATGAGCAGTTCTTC. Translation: CASGLVGFVGSYNEQFF.

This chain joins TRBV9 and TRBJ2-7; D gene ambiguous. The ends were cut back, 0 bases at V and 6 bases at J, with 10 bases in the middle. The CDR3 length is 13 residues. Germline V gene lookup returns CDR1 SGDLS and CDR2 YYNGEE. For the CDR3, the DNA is TGTGCCAGCAGCGTAGCACCGTCGGGCGAGCAGTACTTC. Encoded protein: CASSVAPSGEQYF.

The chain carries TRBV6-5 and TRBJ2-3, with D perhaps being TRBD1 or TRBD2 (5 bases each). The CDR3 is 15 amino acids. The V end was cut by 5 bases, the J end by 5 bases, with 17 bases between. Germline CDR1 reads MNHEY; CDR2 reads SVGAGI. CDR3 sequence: CASSKGPLGVDTQYF. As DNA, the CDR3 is TGTGCCAGCAGTAAGGGCCCACTAGGGGTAGATACGCAGTATTTT.

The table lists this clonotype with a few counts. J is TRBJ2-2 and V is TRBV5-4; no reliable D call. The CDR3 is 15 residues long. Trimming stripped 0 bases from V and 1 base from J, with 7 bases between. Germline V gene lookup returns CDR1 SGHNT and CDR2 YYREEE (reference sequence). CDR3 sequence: CASSLEPGNTGELFF. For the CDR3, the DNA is TGTGCCAGCAGCTTGGAGCCGGGGAACACCGGGGAGCTGTTTTTT.

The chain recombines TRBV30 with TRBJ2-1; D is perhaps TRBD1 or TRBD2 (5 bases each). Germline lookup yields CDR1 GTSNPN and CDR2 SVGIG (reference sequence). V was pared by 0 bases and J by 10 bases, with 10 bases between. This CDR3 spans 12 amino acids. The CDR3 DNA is TGTGCCTGGAGTGTATCGGGGCTGGAGCAGTTCTTC. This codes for CAWSVSGLEQFF.

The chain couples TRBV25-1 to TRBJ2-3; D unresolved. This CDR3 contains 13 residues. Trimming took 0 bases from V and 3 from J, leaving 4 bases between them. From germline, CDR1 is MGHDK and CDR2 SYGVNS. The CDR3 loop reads CASSEYPTDTQYF. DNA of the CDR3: TGTGCCAGCAGTGAATATCCGACAGATACGCAGTATTTT. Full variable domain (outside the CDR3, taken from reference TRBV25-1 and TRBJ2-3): EADIYQTPRYLVIGTGKKITLECSQTMGHDKMYWYQQDPGMELHLIHYSYGVNSTEKGDLSSESTVSRIRTEHFPLTLESARPSHTSQYLCASSEYPTDTQYFGPGTRLTVL.

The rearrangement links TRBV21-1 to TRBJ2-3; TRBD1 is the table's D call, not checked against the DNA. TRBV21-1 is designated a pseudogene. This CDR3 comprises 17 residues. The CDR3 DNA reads TGTGCCAGCAGCAAAGTAGGGCGGGGCCGGTACACAGATACGCAGTATTTT. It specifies CASSKVGRGRYTDTQYF.

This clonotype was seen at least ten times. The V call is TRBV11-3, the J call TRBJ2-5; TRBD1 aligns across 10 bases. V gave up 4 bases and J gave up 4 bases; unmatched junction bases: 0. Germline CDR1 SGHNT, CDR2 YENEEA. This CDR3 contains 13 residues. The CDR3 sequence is CASSWDRGETQYF. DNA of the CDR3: TGTGCCAGCAGCTGGGACAGGGGAGAGACCCAGTACTTC.

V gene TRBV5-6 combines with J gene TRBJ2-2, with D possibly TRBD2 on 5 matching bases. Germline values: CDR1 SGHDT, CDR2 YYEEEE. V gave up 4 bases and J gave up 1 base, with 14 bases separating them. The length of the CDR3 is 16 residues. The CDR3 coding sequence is TGTGCCAGCAGCCACCCGGCGAGCGGGAACACCGGGGAGCTGTTTTTT. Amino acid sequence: CASSHPASGNTGELFF. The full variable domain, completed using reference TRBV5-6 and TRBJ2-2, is DAGVTQSPTHLIKTRGQQVTLRCSPKSGHDTVSWYQQALGQGPQFIFQYYEEEERQRGNFPDRFSGHQFPNYSSELNVNALLLGDSALYLCASSHPASGNTGELFFGEGSRLTVL.

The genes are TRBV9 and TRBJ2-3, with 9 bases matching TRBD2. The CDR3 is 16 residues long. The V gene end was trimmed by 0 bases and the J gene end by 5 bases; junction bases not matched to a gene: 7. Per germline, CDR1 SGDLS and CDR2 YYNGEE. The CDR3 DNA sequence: TGTGCCAGCAGCGTAGCGAGCGGGGGGCAGGGAGATACGCAGTATTTT. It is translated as CASSVASGGQGDTQYF.

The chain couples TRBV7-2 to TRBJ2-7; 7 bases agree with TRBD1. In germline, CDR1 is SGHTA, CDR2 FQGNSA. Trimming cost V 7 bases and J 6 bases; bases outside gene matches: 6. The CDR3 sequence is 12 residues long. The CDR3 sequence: CASNQQGIEQYF. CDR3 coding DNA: TGTGCCAGCAACCAACAGGGGATCGAGCAGTACTTC.

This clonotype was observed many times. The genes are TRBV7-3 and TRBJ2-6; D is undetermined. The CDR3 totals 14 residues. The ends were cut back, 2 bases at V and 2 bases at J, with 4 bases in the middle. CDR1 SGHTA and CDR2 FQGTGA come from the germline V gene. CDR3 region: CASSLGTGANVLTF. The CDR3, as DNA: TGTGCCAGCAGCTTAGGCACTGGGGCCAACGTCCTGACTTTC.

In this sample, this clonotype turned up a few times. CDR3 protein: CASSFRRRIQETQYF. The CDR3 nucleotides read TGTGCCAGCAGTTTTAGAAGGAGAATACAAGAGACCCAGTACTTC. The chain has TRBV6-5 and TRBJ2-5, with D uncertain. The germline V gene has CDR1 MNHEY and CDR2 SVGAGI. CDR3 length: 15 amino acids. Between the trimmed V and J ends, which lost 4 bases and 2 bases, there was a span of 14 bases.